These T cell receptor beta chains were read from a single sample in a study of blood T cell repertoires in COVID-19. Generated by immunoSEQ multiplex PCR, the TCRdb table keeps only in-frame clones and is missing some. Altogether about 480,000 clones are present, 88% being singletons, with the ten largest covering around 12%. The material sequenced was peripheral blood. The receptor source for this set is a woman between 50 and 59 years old with COVID-19, enrolled during active disease. Each CDR3 is given with its conserved first and last residue. D genes are given only for firm matches. For some rows the clone size is stated as once, few or many, or as a class when expanded; others skip it.

>TRBD2|TRBV5-8|TRBJ2-1|.
TGTGCCAGCAGCATAGCGGGGAGATCCTACAATGAGCAGTTCTTC
CASSIAGRSYNEQFF
>.|TRBV6-5|TRBJ1-2|.
TGTGCCAGCGGAAGATCTCAGGGTGGCTACACCTTC
CASGRSQGGYTF
>TRBD1|TRBV5-1|TRBJ2-3|many
TGCGCCAGCAGCGACTACAGGGGCGCGCGCACAGATACGCAGTATTTT
CASSDYRGARTDTQYF
>.|TRBV6-4|TRBJ1-1|once
TGTGCCAGCAGTGACAGGGCGGGCACTGAAGCTTTCTTT
CASSDRAGTEAFF
>.|TRBV11-2|TRBJ2-3|.
TGTGCCAGCAGCTCCCCCCGGGGAGGAGATACGCAGTATTTT
CASSSPRGGDTQYF
>.|TRBV27|TRBJ1-1|.
TGTGCCAGCAGTCTGACAGGCTCCACTGAAGCTTTCTTT
CASSLTGSTEAFF
>TRBD1|TRBV11-2|TRBJ2-2|.
TGTGCCAGCAGCCCGTGGACAGGGGACACCGGGGAGCTGTTTTTT
CASSPWTGDTGELFF
>TRBD1|TRBV9|TRBJ2-1|.
TGTGCCAGCAGCGGTACCTGGGGGGACAGGGGATACAATGAGCAGTTCTTC
CASSGTWGDRGYNEQFF
>.|TRBV29-1|TRBJ1-2|.
TGCAGCGTCGGATCCGGGACACTAACTGGCTACACCTTC
CSVGSGTLTGYTF
>.|TRBV27|TRBJ2-2|.
TGTGCCAGCAGTAGTCCAGGGGTTCCCGGGGAGCTGTTTTTT
CASSSPGVPGELFF
>.|TRBV19|TRBJ1-1|.
TGTGCCAGTAAAGCGGCAGGGGCGCTGGGCACTGAAGCTTTCTTT
CASKAAGALGTEAFF
>TRBD1|TRBV19|TRBJ1-2|.
TGTGCCAGTAGTGCCGGGACAGGGGTCTATGGCTACACCTTC
CASSAGTGVYGYTF
>.|TRBV2|TRBJ1-4|.
TGTGCCAGCAGTGAAGTAAGAGGGACTAATGAAAAACTGTTTTTT
CASSEVRGTNEKLFF
>TRBD2|TRBV5-1|TRBJ2-7|.
TGCGCCAGTAAGGTCGGGGGGACGATTTACGAGCAGTACTTC
CASKVGGTIYEQYF
>TRBD1|TRBV30|TRBJ2-7|.
TGTGCCTGGGGCGGGACAGGGAGCTACGAGCAGTACTTC
CAWGGTGSYEQYF
>TRBD1|TRBV28|TRBJ1-6|.
TGTGCCAGCAGTTACCGGGACAGCCGTTCAACCCTCCACTTT
CASSYRDSRSTLHF
>TRBD1|TRBV2|TRBJ1-3|.
TGTGCCAGCATAAGGGGGCTGGCTGGAAACACCATATATTTT
CASIRGLAGNTIYF
>.|TRBV28|TRBJ1-4|.
TGTGCCAGCAGTTTGCAGCTTCTACAGGGTGAGAATGAAAAACTGTTTTTT
CASSLQLLQGENEKLFF
>TRBD2|TRBV11-1|TRBJ2-1|.
TGTGCCAGCAGCTTAGGGCGGGGGGCTTCCAATGAGCAGTTCTTC
CASSLGRGASNEQFF
>TRBD2|TRBV4-2|TRBJ2-7|.
TGTGCCAGCAGCCTCGTACCAGGACCTAGCGGGGGGCCCGCCTACGAGCAGTACTTC
CASSLVPGPSGGPAYEQYF
>.|TRBV19|TRBJ1-2|.
TGTGCCACCCGTCGGCGGCGGAGTGGCTACACCTTC
CATRRRRSGYTF
>.|TRBV6-6|TRBJ1-2|.
TGTGCCAGCAGTTACTCAAGACAGGATGGCTACACCTTC
CASSYSRQDGYTF
>.|TRBV2|TRBJ1-2|.
TGTGCCAGCAGTGGATTTAGGGGGAATGGCTACACCTTC
CASSGFRGNGYTF
>TRBD1|TRBV6-5|TRBJ1-4|once
TGTGCCAGCAGTCCAAGACAGGGGGGACGAGAAAAACTGTTTTTT
CASSPRQGGREKLFF
>.|TRBV5-1|TRBJ1-3|.
TGCGCCAGCAGCTTGCGAGGGTCTGGAAACACCATATATTTT
CASSLRGSGNTIYF
>.|TRBV6-5|TRBJ1-3|.
TGTGCCAGCATCAGAAACACCATATATTTT
CASIRNTIYF
>.|TRBV5-4|TRBJ2-3|.
TGTGCCAGCAGCTCACAGACTAGTCTAATCACAGATACGCAGTATTTT
CASSSQTSLITDTQYF
>.|TRBV7-9|TRBJ1-2|.
TGTGCCAGCAGCGCACTACAGGAAGTCTATGGCTACACCTTC
CASSALQEVYGYTF
>TRBD1|TRBV5-4|TRBJ2-7|.
TGTGCCAGCAGCCCCTGGGGACAGCTACGCTACGAGCAGTACTTC
CASSPWGQLRYEQYF
>TRBD1|TRBV6-1|TRBJ2-4|.
TGTGCCAGCAGTGAATCAGGCAGGGGGAACATTCAGTACTTC
CASSESGRGNIQYF
>.|TRBV2|TRBJ1-5|.
TGTGCCAGCAGGGAAGGGGGGGGCCTCCCTGAGCAGCCCCAGCATTTT
CASREGGGLPEQPQHF
>.|TRBV7-9|TRBJ1-1|.
TGTGCCAGCAGCTTATTGCAGGGAAGCACTGAAGCTTTCTTT
CASSLLQGSTEAFF
>.|TRBV27|TRBJ2-5|.
TGTGCCAGCAGTTTGGGGAGCCTAGAGACCCAGTACTTC
CASSLGSLETQYF